The 13 T cell receptor beta chains given below trace back to one sample, sequenced in a study of a mutant IDH1 vaccine in newly diagnosed glioma. Time point specified: baseline, week 1 (first vaccination visit). Documented treatment: pre-vaccination baseline after standard-of-care therapy. Profiling relied on immunoSEQ multiplex PCR, and the TCRdb table lists in-frame clones only, not all of them. The sample has roughly 71,000 clones, roughly 85% seen once. This specimen was PBMCs, taken from a glioma patient treated with radiotherapy, temozolomide or both. These receptors were taken from a man aged 30 to 39 with glioma.

This chain uses TRBV4-2 with TRBJ2-2; the D gene is possibly TRBD2 (5 bases). Germline CDR1 LGHNA, CDR2 YNFKEQ. The CDR3 consists of 15 residues. V lost 1 base to trimming and J lost 6 bases, with 12 bases between them. The chain's CDR3 is CASSQGSLGAGELFF. The CDR3 coding sequence is TGTGCCAGCAGCCAAGGGTCACTCGGGGCCGGGGAGCTGTTTTTT.

This clone appeared a single time. The chain has TRBV7-9 and TRBJ1-1; no reliable D call. Trimming stripped 3 bases from V and 1 base from J, with 12 bases between. The CDR3 extends over 15 amino acids. Germline assignment: CDR1 SEHNR and CDR2 FQNEAQ (reference sequence). The CDR3 is CASSLPPGENTEAFF. CDR3 DNA sequence: TGTGCCAGCAGCTTGCCCCCCGGGGAGAACACTGAAGCTTTCTTT.

The J gene is TRBJ2-7, the V gene TRBV7-9, with D tentatively TRBD1 (6 bases). V lost 5 bases to trimming and J lost 6 bases, with 20 bases between them. The CDR3 is 15 residues long. The germline gives CDR1 SEHNR, CDR2 FQNEAQ (reference sequence). In nucleotides, the CDR3 is TGTGCCAGCAGCCGGTCCCGTGGACAGTGGAGCGAGCAGTACTTC. It translates to CASSRSRGQWSEQYF.

The CDR3 sequence: CATSRDIGVETQYF. The CDR3 coding sequence is TGTGCCACCAGCAGAGATATAGGGGTAGAGACCCAGTACTTC. This chain links TRBV15 with TRBJ2-5; a possible D gene is TRBD1 (5 bases). The ends were cut back, 0 bases at V and 4 bases at J, with 9 bases in the middle. The CDR3 is made up of 14 amino acids. Germline V gene sequence: CDR1 LNHNV, CDR2 YYDKDF (reference sequence).

V gene TRBV7-9 combines with J gene TRBJ1-5; no clear D. Germline V CDR1 and CDR2: SEHNR, FQNEAQ (reference sequence). CDR3 length: 12 amino acids. V was trimmed by 11 bases and J by 1 base, leaving 9 bases between them. The CDR3 loop reads CAGATSNQPQHF. The CDR3 coding sequence is TGTGCCGGCGCGACGAGCAATCAGCCCCAGCATTTT.

The chain carries TRBV4-1 and TRBJ2-3; TRBD2 matches 13 bases. V trimming: 3 bases; J trimming: 1 base; junction bases outside the gene matches: 10. The CDR3 length is 19 residues. Germline assignment: CDR1 MGHRA and CDR2 YSYEKL. In DNA, the CDR3 is TGCGCCAGCAGCCAGAGACTAGCGGGGGGCCCTTGGGGCACAGATACGCAGTATTTT. Protein: CASSQRLAGGPWGTDTQYF.

This chain uses TRBV5-6 with TRBJ1-1; D unresolved. The CDR3 sequence is 16 residues long. Per the germline V gene, CDR1 is SGHDT and CDR2 is YYEEEE. V lost 0 bases to trimming and J lost 1 base, with 13 bases between them. CDR3 coding DNA: TGTGCCAGCAGCTTGGCCTTGGGTCTCCCGAACACTGAAGCTTTCTTT. Translating gives CASSLALGLPNTEAFF.

This clone appeared a few times. The chain carries TRBV18 and TRBJ1-1; no firm D call. V shed 1 base and J shed 0 bases, with 9 bases lying between them. The CDR3 covers 15 residues. Germline V CDR1 and CDR2: KGHSH, LQKENI. The CDR3 sequence: CASSPQNGVNTEAFF. The CDR3 nucleotides are TGTGCCAGCTCACCACAAAACGGAGTGAACACTGAAGCTTTCTTT.

This clone was seen once. V is TRBV19 and J is TRBJ2-3; the match to TRBD2 covers 13 bases. This CDR3 is 16 amino acids long. Germline V gene lookup returns CDR1 LNHDA and CDR2 SQIVND (reference sequence). J was trimmed by 0 bases and V by 4 bases; bases with no gene match: 1. In DNA, the CDR3 is TGTGCCAGTAGTACGGGACTAGCGGGGAGCACAGATACGCAGTATTTT. Protein sequence: CASSTGLAGSTDTQYF.

This chain connects TRBV27 to TRBJ1-2, with D unclear. The CDR3 runs to 13 residues. Germline CDR1 reads MNHEY; CDR2 reads SMNVEV (reference sequence). Trimming pared 5 bases from V and 4 bases from J, leaving 11 bases between. The CDR3 protein is CASSPTAPYGYTF. The CDR3 nucleotides read TGTGCCAGCAGTCCAACTGCCCCCTATGGCTACACCTTC.

The chain links TRBV21-1 to TRBJ1-3. TRBV21-1 is reported as a pseudogene. The CDR3 length is 17 residues. This chain's CDR3 is CASSKVALTNGGDTIYF. The CDR3 DNA sequence: TGTGCCAGCAGCAAAGTGGCGTTGACTAATGGAGGGGACACCATATATTTT.

The chain employs TRBV7-9 and TRBJ2-1; 7 bases are a match to TRBD1. J lost 2 bases, V lost 1 base, and 2 bases had no gene match. Germline V gives CDR1 SEHNR, CDR2 FQNEAQ (reference sequence). CDR3 length equals 15 residues. The DNA for the CDR3 is TGTGCCAGCAGCTTAGGGCAGGGGGCCTACAATGAGCAGTTCTTC. Translated, it gives CASSLGQGAYNEQFF.

This sequence joins TRBV15 and TRBJ1-5; 7 bases are a match to TRBD1. This CDR3 comprises 14 residues. Trimming removed 4 bases from V and 8 bases from J; junction bases left unmatched: 8. The V gene's germline CDR1 is LNHNV and CDR2 YYDKDF (reference sequence). Written as DNA, the CDR3 is TGTGCCACCAGCACTCAGGGGGGGAGGAAGCCCCAGCATTTT. Its translation is CATSTQGGRKPQHF. The full variable domain, rest sourced from reference TRBV15 and TRBJ1-5, is DAMVIQNPRYQVTQFGKPVTLSCSQTLNHNVMYWYQQKSSQAPKLLFHYYDKDFNNEADTPDNFQSRRPNTSFCFLDIRSPGLGDTAMYLCATSTQGGRKPQHFGDGTRLSIL.